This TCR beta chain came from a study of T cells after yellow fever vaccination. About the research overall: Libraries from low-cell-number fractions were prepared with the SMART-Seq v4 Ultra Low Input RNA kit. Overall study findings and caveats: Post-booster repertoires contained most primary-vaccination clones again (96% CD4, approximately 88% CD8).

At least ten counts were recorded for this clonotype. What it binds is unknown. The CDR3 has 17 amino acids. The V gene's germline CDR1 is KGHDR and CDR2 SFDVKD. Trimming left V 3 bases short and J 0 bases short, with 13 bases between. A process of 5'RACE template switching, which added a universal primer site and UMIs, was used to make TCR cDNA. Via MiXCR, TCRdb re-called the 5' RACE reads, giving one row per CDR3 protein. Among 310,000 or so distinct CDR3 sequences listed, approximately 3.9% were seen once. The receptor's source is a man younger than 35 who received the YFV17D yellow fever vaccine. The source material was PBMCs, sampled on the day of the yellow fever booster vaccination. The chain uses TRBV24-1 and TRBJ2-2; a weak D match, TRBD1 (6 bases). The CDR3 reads CATSDQGTRANTGELFF. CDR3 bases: TGTGCCACCAGTGATCAGGGGACGAGAGCGAACACCGGGGAGCTGTTTTTT.